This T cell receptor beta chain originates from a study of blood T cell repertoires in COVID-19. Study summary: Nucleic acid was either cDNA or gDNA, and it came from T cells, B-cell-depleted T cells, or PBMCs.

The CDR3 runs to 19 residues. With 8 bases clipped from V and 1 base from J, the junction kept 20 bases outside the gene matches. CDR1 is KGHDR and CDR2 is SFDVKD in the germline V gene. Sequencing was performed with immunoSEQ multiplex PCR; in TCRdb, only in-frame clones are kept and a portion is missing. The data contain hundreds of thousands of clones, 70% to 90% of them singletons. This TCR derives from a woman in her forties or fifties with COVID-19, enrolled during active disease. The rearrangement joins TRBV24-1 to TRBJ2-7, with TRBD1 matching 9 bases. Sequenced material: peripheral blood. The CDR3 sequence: CATTKHRDRAECGSYEQYF. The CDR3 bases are TGTGCCACCACCAAACACCGGGACAGGGCCGAGTGTGGGTCCTACGAGCAGTACTTC.